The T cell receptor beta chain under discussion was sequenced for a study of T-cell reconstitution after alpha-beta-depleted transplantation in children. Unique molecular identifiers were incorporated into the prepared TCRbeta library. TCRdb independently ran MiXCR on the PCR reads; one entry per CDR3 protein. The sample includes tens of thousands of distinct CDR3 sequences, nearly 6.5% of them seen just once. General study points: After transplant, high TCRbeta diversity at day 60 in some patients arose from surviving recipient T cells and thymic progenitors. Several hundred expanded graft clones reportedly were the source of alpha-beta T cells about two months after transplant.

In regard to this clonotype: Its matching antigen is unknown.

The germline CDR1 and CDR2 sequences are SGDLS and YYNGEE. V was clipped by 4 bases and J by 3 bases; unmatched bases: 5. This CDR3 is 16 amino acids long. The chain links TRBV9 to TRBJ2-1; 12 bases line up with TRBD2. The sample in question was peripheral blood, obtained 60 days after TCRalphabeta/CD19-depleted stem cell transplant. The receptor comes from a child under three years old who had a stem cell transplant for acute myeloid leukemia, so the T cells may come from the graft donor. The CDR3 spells CASSPGLAGLYNEQFF. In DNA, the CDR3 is TGTGCCAGCAGCCCAGGACTAGCGGGACTCTACAATGAGCAGTTCTTC.